This T cell receptor (beta chain) emerged from a study of shared clonotypes between healthy human individuals. Assay: immunoSEQ multiplex PCR; the TCRdb copy retains only in-frame clones and omits some. Among some 1,600,000 clones, 95% to 99% were seen once, and the ten largest hold roughly 0.4%. Germline-derived CDR1 and CDR2 are MNHNS and SASEGT. Trimming at V came to 1 base and at J to 6 bases, leaving 16 bases not matched to a gene. This CDR3 has 19 residues. The V call is TRBV6-1, the J call TRBJ2-1; 9 bases match TRBD1. This clonotype originated in a young man in good health. Sequenced sample: naive CD4+ T cells sorted from blood. As to subset: CD45RA+ positively selected. As DNA, the CDR3 is TGTGCCAGCAGTGAAGGCCCCCGGGACAGGGTTGGTATGTCCAATGAGCAGTTCTTC. Its protein product is CASSEGPRDRVGMSNEQFF.